This T cell receptor (beta chain) derives from a study of response to subunit inactivated influenza vaccine. Findings and limits, study-wide: Each seasonal influenza vaccination, the authors suggested, recruits few new T cells.

CDR1 is DFQATT, CDR2 SNEGSKA, per germline (reference sequence). V dropped 3 bases and J dropped 5 bases, with 11 bases sitting between them. The CDR3 has 13 residues. Each CDR3 protein gets one entry after TCRdb re-called the RT-PCR reads with MiXCR. The sample comprises roughly 700,000 distinct CDR3 sequences, roughly 14% of which are singletons, and 5.5% to 7% rests with the top ten. To note about this clonotype: The antigen is unknown.

The J gene is TRBJ2-1, the V gene TRBV20-1; D may correspond to TRBD1 or TRBD2 (5 bases each). The receptor was isolated from a man over 45 who received an inactivated influenza vaccine. Here the sequenced sample was PBMCs from blood, taken less than 15 days before vaccination. CDR3 nucleotide sequence: TGCAGTGCTAGTGAGGGGTACCACAATGAGCAGTTCTTC. It encodes CSASEGYHNEQFF.